Shown below are 3 T cell receptor beta chains from a single sample sequenced in a study of CD8 T cells in Susac syndrome. With random hexamers, reverse transcription was performed on roughly 0.45 to 1 ug of RNA. TCRdb re-derived calls from the immunoSEQ multiplex PCR reads in MiXCR, one entry per CDR3 protein. The sample yields 150,000 to 200,000 distinct CDR3 sequences, around 94% seen once. What was sequenced was CD4+ T cells from PBMCs. These receptors were collected from a human donor with Susac syndrome.

CDR3 coding DNA: TGCAGCGTACGGGACAGGGTGACCTACGAGCAGTACTTC. Encoded protein: CSVRDRVTYEQYF. The gene calls are TRBV29-1 and TRBJ2-7; 9 bases map to TRBD1. The ends lost 6 bases at V and 2 bases at J; junction bases unmatched: 5. The CDR3 consists of 13 residues. Germline-derived CDR1 and CDR2 are SQVTM and ANQGSEA.

The chain recombines TRBV21-1 with TRBJ2-1. TRBV21-1 is listed as a pseudogene. The CDR3 contains 13 residues. CDR3 coding DNA: TGTGCCAGCCGGAAGGACTCTCACAATGAGCAGTTCTTC. Encoded protein: CASRKDSHNEQFF.

The chain uses TRBV7-2 and TRBJ1-1; a possible D gene is TRBD1 (5 bases). Trimming pared 6 bases from V and 11 bases from J, leaving 16 bases between. Germline V gene lookup returns CDR1 SGHTA and CDR2 FQGNSA. This CDR3 has 12 residues. The CDR3 bases are TGTGCCAGCAGATTGCTGGGGGTTGAGGCTTTCTTT. Translating gives CASRLLGVEAFF.